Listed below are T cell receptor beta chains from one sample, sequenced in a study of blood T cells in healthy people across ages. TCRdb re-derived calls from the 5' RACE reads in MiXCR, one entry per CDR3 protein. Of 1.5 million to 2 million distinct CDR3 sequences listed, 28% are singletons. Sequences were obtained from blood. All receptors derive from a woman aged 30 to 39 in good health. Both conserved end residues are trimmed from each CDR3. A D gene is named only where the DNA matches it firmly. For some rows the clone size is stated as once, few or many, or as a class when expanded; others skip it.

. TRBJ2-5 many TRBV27 ASRIQGEETQY
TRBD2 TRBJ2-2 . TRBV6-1 ASSNHETSGRAAGELF
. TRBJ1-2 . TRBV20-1 SARESARSYGYT
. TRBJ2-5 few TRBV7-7 ASSLNPSGTQY
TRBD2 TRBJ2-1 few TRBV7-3 ASSLSGGSDEQF
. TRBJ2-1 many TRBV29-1 SGRSTEYNEQF
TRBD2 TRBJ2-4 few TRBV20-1 SAVASAGVMAKNIQY
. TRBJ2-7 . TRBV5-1 ASSLTGGGWY
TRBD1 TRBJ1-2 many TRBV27 ASSTGQGSEDGYT
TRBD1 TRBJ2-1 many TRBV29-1 SVVQGSSYNEQF
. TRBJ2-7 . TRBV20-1 SAITGFDYEQY
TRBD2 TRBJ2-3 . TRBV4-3 ASSQDLEREGPGDTQY
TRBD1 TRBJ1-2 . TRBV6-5 ASSYSSDRVDGYT
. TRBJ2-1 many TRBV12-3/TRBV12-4 ASRLDIRDEQF
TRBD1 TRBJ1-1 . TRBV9 ASSVDQTGRAF
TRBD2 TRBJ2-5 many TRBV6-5 ASSRGTSGKRQETQY
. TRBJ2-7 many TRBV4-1 ASSRGESYEQY
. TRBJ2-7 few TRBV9 ASSVGLATPDEQY
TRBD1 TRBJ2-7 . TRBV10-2 ASRPQGAPWEQY
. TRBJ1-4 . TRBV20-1 SACRLTNEKLF
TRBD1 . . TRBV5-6 ASGSRTGSYEQY
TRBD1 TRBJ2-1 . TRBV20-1 SASPAQGITYNEQF
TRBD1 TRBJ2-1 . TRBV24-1 ATSDWDSRVPEQF
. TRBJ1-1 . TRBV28 ASSFAGANTEAF
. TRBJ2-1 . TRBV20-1 SARAMTSGNEQF
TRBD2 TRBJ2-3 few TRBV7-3 ASSPLAGGLWSTDTQY
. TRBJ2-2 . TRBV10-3 AISESSLGELF
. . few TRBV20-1 SALPGASYEQY
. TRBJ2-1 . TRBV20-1 SASGLVADNERF
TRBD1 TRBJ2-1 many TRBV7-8 ASSFRQGSYNEQF